Following are 17 T cell receptor beta chains from one sample sequenced in a study of post-analysis software for immune sequencing data. Included in the TCR beta cDNA libraries were unique molecular identifiers. MiXCR was run by TCRdb on the PCR reads, yielding one entry per CDR3 protein. The sample has 160,000 or so distinct CDR3 sequences, around 36% seen once. The specimen was blood, collected after autologous hematopoietic stem cell transplantation. Every receptor here comes from a girl aged 10-17 years with multiple sclerosis.

This clonotype was observed a few times. Just one base apart from a much larger clone, this may be a read error. CDR3 protein: CASSLEGRGVTQYF. The CDR3 bases are TGTGCCAGCAGTTTAGAGGGCAGGGGTGTGACCCAGTACTTC. The chain uses TRBV12-3 or TRBV12-4 and TRBJ2-5; perhaps TRBD1 as D (6 bases). V was trimmed by 1 base and J by 7 bases, leaving 13 bases between them. The length of the CDR3 is 14 residues.

This sequence joins TRBV7-2 and TRBJ2-3; D perhaps matches TRBD2 (5 bases). The CDR3 contains 13 residues. Germline assignment: CDR1 SGHTA and CDR2 FQGNSA. The ends were cut back, 2 bases at V and 3 bases at J, with 6 bases in the middle. The CDR3 nucleotides read TGTGCCAGCAGCTTAATAGCGACAGATACGCAGTATTTT. Its protein product is CASSLIATDTQYF.

J is TRBJ2-1 and V is TRBV20-1, with a possible D match to TRBD2 (6 bases). CDR3 size: 15 residues. V was cut by 4 bases and J by 1 base, with 14 bases left in between. Per germline, CDR1 DFQATT and CDR2 SNEGSKA (reference sequence). CDR3 loop: CSANTVRGSYNEQFF. The CDR3 DNA sequence: TGCAGTGCTAATACCGTGCGGGGATCCTACAATGAGCAGTTCTTC.

This clonotype was recorded a few times. The chain uses TRBV29-1 and TRBJ2-7; the D is unclear. CDR1 is SQVTM, CDR2 ANQGSEA, per germline. The germline V and J ends were trimmed by 1 base and 3 bases, with 4 bases remaining between them. The CDR3 has 11 residues. The DNA of the CDR3 is TGCAGCGTTGAAGCAAACTACGAGCAGTACTTC. This sequence encodes CSVEANYEQYF.

In the case of this clonotype: A read error may account for a junction end that differs from germline. DNA for the CDR3: TGTGCCAGCGGCTTAGCCCTACAGGGGGCTAGTGAAAAACTGTTTTTT. It specifies CASGLALQGASEKLFF. V gene TRBV13 combines with J gene TRBJ1-4; 9 bases align to TRBD1. The germline V gene has CDR1 PRHDT and CDR2 FYEKMQ (reference sequence). This CDR3 contains 16 residues.

This clonotype was counted many times. The chain carries TRBV24-1 and TRBJ2-7, with 7 positions matching TRBD2. V shed 3 bases and J 7 bases; nucleotides not matched to a gene: 26. Germline values: CDR1 KGHDR, CDR2 SFDVKD. CDR3 size: 20 residues. The CDR3 protein is CATSDPSGDRDIPPPGEQYF. In DNA form, the CDR3 reads TGTGCCACCAGTGATCCCAGCGGGGACCGGGATATACCACCCCCCGGGGAGCAGTACTTC.

This chain connects TRBV6-2 or TRBV6-3 to TRBJ1-5; 9 nucleotides line up with TRBD1. The V gene's germline CDR1 is MNHEY and CDR2 SVGEGT. CDR3 size: 15 residues. The trim removed 2 bases at V and 3 bases at J, leaving 2 bases unmatched. The chain's CDR3 is CASSYGDRDNQPQHF. The CDR3 coding sequence is TGTGCCAGCAGTTACGGGGACAGGGACAATCAGCCCCAGCATTTT.

Details on this clonotype: Germline is not matched at one junction end, which may reflect a read error. V gene TRBV7-3 combines with J gene TRBJ1-5; D is unresolved. The CDR3 is 13 amino acids. Germline CDR1 and CDR2: SGHTA and FQGTGA. The CDR3 bases are TGTGCCAGCAACTTAAACGGGAATCAGCCCCAGCATTTT. It is translated as CASNLNGNQPQHF.

The chain joins TRBV7-3 to TRBJ2-1; the D is unclear. This CDR3 has 13 residues. Germline assignment: CDR1 SGHTA and CDR2 FQGTGA. Trimming removed 2 bases from V and 12 bases from J, with 14 bases in between. The DNA of the CDR3 is TGTGCCAGCAGCTTAGAAACCTCTCAATTGCAGTTCTTC. Protein product: CASSLETSQLQFF.

This rearrangement joins TRBV4-2 to TRBJ1-4; D is unclear. V was cut by 4 bases and J by 6 bases, with 12 bases left in between. Germline V CDR1 and CDR2: LGHNA, YNFKEQ. The CDR3 sequence is 14 residues long. The CDR3 loop reads CASSPQHGHEKLFF. In DNA form, the CDR3 reads TGTGCCAGCAGCCCCCAGCATGGGCATGAAAAACTGTTTTTT.

The CDR3 reads CASSPGRGYNEQFF. The DNA for the CDR3 is TGTGCCAGCAGCCCGGGACGGGGTTACAATGAGCAGTTCTTC. The genes are TRBV7-6 and TRBJ2-1; D could derive from TRBD1 or TRBD2 (5 bases each). This CDR3 comprises 14 residues. CDR1 and CDR2 from the germline V gene are SGHVS and FNYEAQ. The germline V and J ends were trimmed by 5 bases and 4 bases, with 12 bases remaining between them.

The chain uses TRBV5-6 and TRBJ1-2; TRBD1 aligns across 8 bases. The junction had 8 bases not matched to a gene; V was cut back by 4 bases and J by 0 bases. Germline lookup yields CDR1 SGHDT and CDR2 YYEEEE. The CDR3 is made up of 16 amino acids. This CDR3 reads CASSLGTGLSNYGYTF. The DNA for the CDR3 is TGTGCCAGCAGCCTCGGGACAGGACTTTCTAACTATGGCTACACCTTC. Supplemented by reference TRBV5-6 and TRBJ1-2, the full variable domain reads DAGVTQSPTHLIKTRGQQVTLRCSPKSGHDTVSWYQQALGQGPQFIFQYYEEEERQRGNFPDRFSGHQFPNYSSELNVNALLLGDSALYLCASSLGTGLSNYGYTFGSGTRLTVV.

The chain combines TRBV2 with TRBJ2-7, with 11 bases fitting TRBD2. CDR3 size: 15 residues. CDR1 SNHLY and CDR2 FYNNEI come from the germline V gene. With 7 bases clipped from V and 3 bases from J, the junction kept 8 bases outside the gene matches. The CDR3 DNA sequence: TGTGCCAGCATCGGTACTAGCGGGAGTCTCTACGAGCAGTACTTC. Residues: CASIGTSGSLYEQYF. Full variable domain (missing parts from reference TRBV2 and TRBJ2-7): EPEVTQTPSHQVTQMGQEVILRCVPISNHLYFYWYRQILGQKVEFLVSFYNNEISEKSEIFDDQFSVERPDGSNFTLKIRSTKLEDSAMYFCASIGTSGSLYEQYFGPGTRLTVT.

This clonotype appeared a single time. V and J are TRBV27 and TRBJ2-7; 13 nucleotides match TRBD2. After removal of 5 bases from V and 7 bases from J, the junction contained 8 bases not matched to a gene. CDR3 length: 15 amino acids. Germline CDR1 and CDR2: MNHEY and SMNVEV (reference sequence). In DNA, the CDR3 is TGTGCCAGCAGTCCCGGGACTAGCGGGAACAATGAGCAGTACTTC. It translates to CASSPGTSGNNEQYF.

The chain carries TRBV28 and TRBJ2-7; maybe TRBD1 (6 bases). The ends were cut back, 6 bases at V and 2 bases at J, with 14 bases in the middle. The CDR3 totals 14 residues. The V gene's germline CDR1 is MDHEN and CDR2 SYDVKM. The CDR3 DNA is TGTGCCAGCAGAGAAACAGGGAAGGCCTACGAGCAGTACTTC. This encodes CASRETGKAYEQYF.

V is TRBV28 and J is TRBJ1-5; D unresolved. The germline V and J ends were trimmed by 5 bases and 5 bases, with 7 bases remaining between them. Germline CDR1 MDHEN, CDR2 SYDVKM. This CDR3 region has 12 residues. The CDR3 is CASSVPDQPQHF. In DNA form, the CDR3 reads TGTGCCAGCAGTGTTCCAGATCAGCCCCAGCATTTT.

This clonotype was observed a handful of times. J is TRBJ2-5 and V is TRBV7-9, with 7 positions matching TRBD2. The V gene end was trimmed by 6 bases and the J gene end by 4 bases; junction bases not matched to a gene: 8. CDR1 is SEHNR and CDR2 is FQNEAQ in the germline V gene (reference sequence). The CDR3 covers 14 residues. The chain's CDR3 is CASREREEGETQYF. In DNA form, the CDR3 reads TGTGCCAGCAGGGAACGGGAGGAAGGAGAGACCCAGTACTTC. Full variable domain (missing parts from reference TRBV7-9 and TRBJ2-5): DTGVSQNPRHKITKRGQNVTFRCDPISEHNRLYWYRQTLGQGPEFLTYFQNEAQLEKSRLLSDRFSAERPKGSFSTLEIQRTEQGDSAMYLCASREREEGETQYFGPGTRLLVL.